This T cell receptor beta chain is drawn from a study of cytomegalovirus exposure and HLA in healthy donors. V was cut by 2 bases and J by 10 bases, with 27 bases left in between. The CDR3 is made up of 17 amino acids. The germline V gene encodes CDR1 SGHTS and CDR2 YDEGEE. PCR employed 60 Vbeta and 13 Jbeta primers. The protocol was immunoSEQ multiplex PCR, while the TCRdb copy is restricted to in-frame clones and leaves out a portion. Among roughly 120,000 clones listed, approximately 80% were seen once. This TCR derives from a man aged 40-49 years in good health and CMV-seronegative. The rearrangement uses TRBV5-8 and TRBJ1-1; the D is unclear. Sequenced material: PBMCs. This CDR3 is CASSFVARLGGNNGAFF. The CDR3 DNA reads TGTGCCAGCAGCTTTGTTGCCCGACTAGGAGGGAACAATGGAGCTTTCTTT. The whole variable domain, remainder taken from reference TRBV5-8 and TRBJ1-1, is EAGVTQSPTHLIKTRGQQATLRCSPISGHTSVYWYQQALGLGLQFLLWYDEGEERNRGNFPPRFSGRQFPNYSSELNVNALELEDSALYLCASSFVARLGGNNGAFFGQGTRLTVV.